The 5 T cell receptor beta chains below all came from one sample that was sequenced in a study of blood T cell repertoires in COVID-19. Measured with immunoSEQ multiplex PCR; TCRdb has only the in-frame clones, and not every one. The sample includes more than 65,000 clones, over 65% of them seen just once. Specimen: peripheral blood. Every receptor here comes from a woman aged 70 to 79 with acute or convalescent COVID-19.

The chain links TRBV20-1 to TRBJ2-5; D is undetermined. From germline, CDR1 is DFQATT and CDR2 SNEGSKA (reference sequence). V was trimmed by 4 bases and J by 2 bases, leaving 5 bases between them. This CDR3 contains 11 residues. CDR3 coding DNA: TGCAGTGCTACTAAACAAGAGACCCAGTACTTC. Amino acids: CSATKQETQYF.

For this clone: This could be a read error, since a much larger clone is one nucleotide away. The chain links TRBV6-2 or TRBV6-3 to TRBJ2-1; 9 nucleotides line up with TRBD1. This CDR3 contains 15 residues. V was pared by 4 bases and J by 1 base, with 2 bases of the junction left unmatched. CDR1 MNHEY and CDR2 SVGEGT come from the germline V gene. The DNA for the CDR3 is TGTGCCAGCAGTTCCGGGACAGGGTCCTACAATGAGCAGTTCTTC. This sequence encodes CASSSGTGSYNEQFF.

The CDR3 reads CSVAGTSGRGDTQYF. The CDR3 region has the DNA TGCAGCGTGGCCGGGACTAGCGGGAGGGGGGATACGCAGTATTTT. The chain employs TRBV29-1 and TRBJ2-3, with TRBD2 matching over 16 bases. Unmatched junction bases numbered 6, after V lost 6 bases and J lost 6 bases. CDR1 is SQVTM and CDR2 is ANQGSEA in the germline V gene. The length of the CDR3 is 15 residues.

V usage is TRBV5-6 and J usage is TRBJ1-3; a weak D match, TRBD1 (5 bases). There are 14 residues in the CDR3. Germline assignment: CDR1 SGHDT and CDR2 YYEEEE. V lost 0 bases and J 1 base, leaving 5 bases between the germline ends. The CDR3 protein is CASSLGQSGNTIYF. Here the CDR3 DNA reads TGTGCCAGCAGCTTGGGACAGTCTGGAAACACCATATATTTT. Filled out from reference TRBV5-6 and TRBJ1-3, the complete variable domain reads DAGVTQSPTHLIKTRGQQVTLRCSPKSGHDTVSWYQQALGQGPQFIFQYYEEEERQRGNFPDRFSGHQFPNYSSELNVNALLLGDSALYLCASSLGQSGNTIYFGEGSWLTVV.

J is TRBJ2-1 and V is TRBV29-1; 7 bases map to TRBD1. This CDR3 has 16 residues. Germline trimming cut 1 base from V and 0 bases from J; bases unmatched to any gene: 6. CDR1 is SQVTM, CDR2 ANQGSEA, per germline. CDR3 in amino acids: CSVEGGAGGSYNEQFF. The CDR3 DNA sequence: TGCAGCGTTGAAGGGGGCGCAGGGGGCTCCTACAATGAGCAGTTCTTC.